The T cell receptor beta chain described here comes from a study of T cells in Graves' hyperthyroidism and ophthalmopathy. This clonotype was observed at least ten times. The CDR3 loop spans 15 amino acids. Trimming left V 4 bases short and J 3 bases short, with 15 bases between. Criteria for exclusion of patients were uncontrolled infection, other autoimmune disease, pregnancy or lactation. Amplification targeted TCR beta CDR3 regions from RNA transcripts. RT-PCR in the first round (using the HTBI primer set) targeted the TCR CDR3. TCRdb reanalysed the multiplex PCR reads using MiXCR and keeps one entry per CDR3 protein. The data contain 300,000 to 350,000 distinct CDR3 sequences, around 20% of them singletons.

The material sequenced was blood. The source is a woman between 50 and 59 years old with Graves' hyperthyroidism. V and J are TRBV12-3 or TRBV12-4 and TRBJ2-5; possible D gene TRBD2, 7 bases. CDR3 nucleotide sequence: TGTGCCAGCAGTTGGGGGCGGGGGTCCAAAGAGACCCAGTACTTC. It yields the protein CASSWGRGSKETQYF.